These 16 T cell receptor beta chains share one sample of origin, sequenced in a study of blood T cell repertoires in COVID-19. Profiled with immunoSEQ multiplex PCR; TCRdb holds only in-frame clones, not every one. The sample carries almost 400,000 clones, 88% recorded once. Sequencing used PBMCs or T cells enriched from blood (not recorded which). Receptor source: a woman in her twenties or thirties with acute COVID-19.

The CDR3 reads CASSYSIGHHEQYF. The CDR3, as DNA: TGTGCCAGCAGTTACTCGATCGGACACCACGAGCAGTACTTC. The chain combines TRBV6-7 with TRBJ2-7; a possible D gene is TRBD1 (5 bases). TRBV6-7 is filed as an ORF, its function uncertain. The germline V and J ends were trimmed by 0 bases and 5 bases, with 11 bases remaining between them. The CDR3 loop spans 14 amino acids.

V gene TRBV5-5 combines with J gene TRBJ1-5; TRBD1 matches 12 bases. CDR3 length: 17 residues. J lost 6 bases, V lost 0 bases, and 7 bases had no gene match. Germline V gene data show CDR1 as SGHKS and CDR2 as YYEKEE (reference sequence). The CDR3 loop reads CASSLDGTGGVGQPQHF. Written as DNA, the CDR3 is TGTGCCAGCAGCTTGGACGGGACAGGGGGCGTCGGTCAGCCCCAGCATTTT.

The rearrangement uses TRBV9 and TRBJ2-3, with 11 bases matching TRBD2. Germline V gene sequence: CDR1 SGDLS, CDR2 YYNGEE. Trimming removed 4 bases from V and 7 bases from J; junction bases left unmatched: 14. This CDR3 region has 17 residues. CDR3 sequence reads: CASSPLWIAGGLNTQYF. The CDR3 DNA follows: TGTGCCAGCAGCCCATTGTGGATAGCGGGGGGGCTAAATACGCAGTATTTT.

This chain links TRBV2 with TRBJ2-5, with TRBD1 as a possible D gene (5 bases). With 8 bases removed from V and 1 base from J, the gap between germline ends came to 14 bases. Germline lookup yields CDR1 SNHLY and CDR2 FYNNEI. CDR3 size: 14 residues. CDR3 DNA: TGTGCCAGCGGGGCTATACGGGCCCAAGAGACCCAGTACTTC. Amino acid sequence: CASGAIRAQETQYF.

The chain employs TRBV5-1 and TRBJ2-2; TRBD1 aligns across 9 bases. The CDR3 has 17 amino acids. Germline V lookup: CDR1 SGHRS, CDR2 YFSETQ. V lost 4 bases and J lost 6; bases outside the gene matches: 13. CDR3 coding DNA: TGCGCCAGCAGCCCCAGTCCCGGGACAGGGTTCCCCGGGGAGCTGTTTTTT. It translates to CASSPSPGTGFPGELFF.

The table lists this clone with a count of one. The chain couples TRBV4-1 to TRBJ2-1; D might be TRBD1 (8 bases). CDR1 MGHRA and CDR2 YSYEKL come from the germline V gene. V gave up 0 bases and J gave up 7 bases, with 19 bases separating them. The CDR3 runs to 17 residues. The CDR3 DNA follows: TGCGCCAGCAGCCAAGATCTGTGGACAGGGAGGGGGAATGAGCAGTTCTTC. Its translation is CASSQDLWTGRGNEQFF.

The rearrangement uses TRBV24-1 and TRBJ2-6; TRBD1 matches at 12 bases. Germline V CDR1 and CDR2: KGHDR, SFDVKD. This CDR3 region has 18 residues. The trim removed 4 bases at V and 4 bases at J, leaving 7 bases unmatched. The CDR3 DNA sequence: TGTGCCACCAGTGACCGGGACAGGGGGCGGTCGGGGGCCAACGTCCTGACTTTC. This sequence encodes CATSDRDRGRSGANVLTF.

CDR3 in amino acids: CASSSGTHYGYTF. CDR3 coding DNA: TGCGCCAGCAGCTCCGGGACACACTATGGCTACACCTTC. The chain joins TRBV5-1 to TRBJ1-2; D might be TRBD1 (6 bases). Germline V CDR1 and CDR2: SGHRS, YFSETQ. Trimming removed 3 bases from V and 3 bases from J, with 9 bases in between. This CDR3 is built from 13 residues.

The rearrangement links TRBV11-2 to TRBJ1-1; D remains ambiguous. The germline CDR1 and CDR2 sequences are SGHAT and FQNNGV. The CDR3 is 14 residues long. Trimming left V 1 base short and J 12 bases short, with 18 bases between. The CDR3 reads CASSLAMDSINPFF. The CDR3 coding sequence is TGTGCCAGCAGCTTAGCGATGGACTCAATAAACCCTTTCTTT. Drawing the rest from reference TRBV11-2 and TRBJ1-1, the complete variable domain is EAGVAQSPRYKIIEKRQSVAFWCNPISGHATLYWYQQILGQGPKLLIQFQNNGVVDDSQLPKDRFSAERLKGVDSTLKIQPAKLEDSAVYLCASSLAMDSINPFFGQGTRLTVV.

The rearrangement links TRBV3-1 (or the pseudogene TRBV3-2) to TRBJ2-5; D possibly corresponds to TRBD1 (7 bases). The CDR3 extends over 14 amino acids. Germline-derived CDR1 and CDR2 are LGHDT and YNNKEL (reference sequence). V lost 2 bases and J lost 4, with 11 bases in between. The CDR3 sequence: CASSQQGGVETQYF. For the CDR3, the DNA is TGTGCCAGCAGCCAACAGGGGGGCGTAGAGACCCAGTACTTC.

CDR3 in DNA: TGTGCCAGCGGGGGACAGAACTCCTACGAGCAGTACTTC. The encoded protein is CASGGQNSYEQYF. The chain couples TRBV2 to TRBJ2-7, with 7 bases aligning to TRBD1. The germline V gene encodes CDR1 SNHLY and CDR2 FYNNEI. Unmatched junction bases numbered 4, after V lost 8 bases and J lost 0 bases. The CDR3 covers 13 residues.

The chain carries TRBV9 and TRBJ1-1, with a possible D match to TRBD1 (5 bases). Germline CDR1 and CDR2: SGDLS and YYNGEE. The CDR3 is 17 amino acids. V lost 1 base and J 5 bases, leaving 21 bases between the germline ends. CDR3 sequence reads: CASSVIRGGRAGTEAFF. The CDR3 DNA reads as TGTGCCAGCAGCGTAATTCGGGGAGGCAGGGCAGGAACTGAAGCTTTCTTT.

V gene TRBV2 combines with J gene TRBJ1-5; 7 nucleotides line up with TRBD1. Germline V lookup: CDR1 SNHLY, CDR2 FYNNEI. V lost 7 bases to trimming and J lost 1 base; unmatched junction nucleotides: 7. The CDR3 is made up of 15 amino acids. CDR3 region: CASMRGPTSNQPQHF. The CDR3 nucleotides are TGTGCCAGCATGAGGGGGCCTACAAGCAATCAGCCCCAGCATTTT. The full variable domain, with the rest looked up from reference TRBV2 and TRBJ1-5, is EPEVTQTPSHQVTQMGQEVILRCVPISNHLYFYWYRQILGQKVEFLVSFYNNEISEKSEIFDDQFSVERPDGSNFTLKIRSTKLEDSAMYFCASMRGPTSNQPQHFGDGTRLSIL.

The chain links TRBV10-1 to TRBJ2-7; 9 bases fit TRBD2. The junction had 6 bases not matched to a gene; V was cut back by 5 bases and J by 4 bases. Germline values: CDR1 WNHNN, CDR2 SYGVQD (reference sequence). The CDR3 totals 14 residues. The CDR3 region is CASSRDLAGYEQYF. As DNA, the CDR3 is TGCGCCAGCAGTAGGGACCTAGCGGGGTACGAGCAGTACTTC.

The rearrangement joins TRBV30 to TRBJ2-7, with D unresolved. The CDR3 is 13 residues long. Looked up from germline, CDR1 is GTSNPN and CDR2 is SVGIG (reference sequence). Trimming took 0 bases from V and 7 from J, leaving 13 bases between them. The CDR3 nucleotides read TGTGCCTGGAGTGTACCCCTCCCCGGGGAGCAGTACTTC. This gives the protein CAWSVPLPGEQYF.

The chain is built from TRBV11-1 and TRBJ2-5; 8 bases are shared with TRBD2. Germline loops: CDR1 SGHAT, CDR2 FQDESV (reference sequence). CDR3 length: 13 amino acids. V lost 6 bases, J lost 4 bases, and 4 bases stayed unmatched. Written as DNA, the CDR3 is TGTGCCAGCAGTCGGACTAGCCTAGAGACCCAGTACTTC. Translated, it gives CASSRTSLETQYF.